The 10 T cell receptor beta chains listed next were all sequenced from one sample in a study of response to subunit inactivated influenza vaccine. TCRdb independently ran MiXCR on the RT-PCR reads; one entry per CDR3 protein. Of approximately 290,000 distinct CDR3 sequences listed, over 20% are singletons. Here the sequenced sample was PBMCs from blood, taken roughly 20 months after vaccination. These receptors were collected from a man in his fifties or sixties who received an inactivated influenza vaccine.

The chain combines TRBV7-3 with TRBJ2-1; D is ambiguous. With 1 base removed from V and 0 bases from J, the gap between germline ends came to 7 bases. The CDR3 consists of 15 residues. Germline V gene data show CDR1 as SGHTA and CDR2 as FQGTGA. CDR3 bases: TGTGCCAGCAGCTTAAGTTCCTACTCCTACAATGAGCAGTTCTTC. The encoded protein is CASSLSSYSYNEQFF. The variable domain in full, completed from reference TRBV7-3 and TRBJ2-1, reads GAGVSQTPSNKVTEKGKYVELRCDPISGHTALYWYRQSLGQGPEFLIYFQGTGAADDSGLPNDRFFAVRPEGSVSTLKIQRTERGDSAVYLCASSLSSYSYNEQFFGPGTRLTVL.

The rearrangement links TRBV9 to TRBJ2-7; D is undetermined. Germline assignment: CDR1 SGDLS and CDR2 YYNGEE. V dropped 1 base and J dropped 2 bases, with 10 bases sitting between them. There are 14 residues in the CDR3. DNA for the CDR3: TGTGCCAGCAGCGTATCGGCAGGCACCTACGAGCAGTACTTC. As protein: CASSVSAGTYEQYF.

This clonotype was seen only a few times. The CDR3 bases are TGCGCCAGCAGCGTCAGTCGAGGTGCAACTAATGAAAAACTGTTTTTT. Translated: CASSVSRGATNEKLFF. The gene calls are TRBV5-1 and TRBJ1-4; D remains unclear. V was shortened by 4 bases and J by 0 bases, with 13 bases between the two germline ends. CDR3 length: 16 amino acids. Germline assignment: CDR1 SGHRS and CDR2 YFSETQ.

A remark on this clonotype: A clone one base away is much larger, so this may be a read error. V is TRBV4-3 and J is TRBJ2-3; D is ambiguous. The CDR3 totals 16 residues. Per germline, CDR1 LGHNA and CDR2 YSLEER. V lost 0 bases, J lost 4 bases, and 14 bases lay in between. The CDR3 here is CASSQDLSPGADTQYF. The DNA for the CDR3 is TGCGCCAGCAGCCAAGATCTAAGCCCGGGCGCAGATACGCAGTATTTT.

The gene calls are TRBV15 and TRBJ2-7; D unclear. Germline CDR1 is LNHNV and CDR2 is YYDKDF (reference sequence). Trimming removed 6 bases at V and 3 bases at J, with 12 bases between. This CDR3 is built from 13 residues. The DNA of the CDR3 is TGTGCCACCAGTCCCACGGCTCACTACGAGCAGTACTTC. Residues: CATSPTAHYEQYF.

This chain uses TRBV7-2 with TRBJ1-2; no definite D call. The CDR3 is 14 amino acids. V was clipped by 11 bases and J by 2 bases, with 18 bases between them. Germline values: CDR1 SGHTA, CDR2 FQGNSA. CDR3 DNA: TGTGCCGGGGAAGGCAAGGGATTAAACTATGGCTACACCTTC. It codes for CAGEGKGLNYGYTF.

The chain combines TRBV11-2 with TRBJ2-1, with TRBD2 identical over 11 bases. This CDR3 spans 22 amino acids. Germline V gene lookup returns CDR1 SGHAT and CDR2 FQNNGV. With 0 bases clipped from V and 4 bases from J, the junction kept 20 bases outside the gene matches. The CDR3 is CASSLEGGFSGRASPLYNEQFF. Written as DNA, the CDR3 is TGTGCCAGCAGCTTAGAAGGAGGGTTTAGCGGGAGGGCCTCACCCCTGTACAATGAGCAGTTCTTC.

This sequence joins TRBV20-1 and TRBJ1-5; the match to TRBD1 covers 7 bases. Germline V lookup: CDR1 DFQATT, CDR2 SNEGSKA (reference sequence). After removal of 0 bases from V and 0 bases from J, the junction contained 17 bases not matched to a gene. This CDR3 is built from 20 residues. CDR3 coding DNA: TGCAGTGCTAGAGACCCCAGACAGGGAGGGAGAGTATATAGCAATCAGCCCCAGCATTTT. Translating gives CSARDPRQGGRVYSNQPQHF.

This clonotype was seen repeatedly, ten times or more. CDR3 sequence (DNA): TGTGCCAGCAGTTTATCGAACACGAACACTGAAGCTTTCTTT. This sequence encodes CASSLSNTNTEAFF. The J gene is TRBJ1-1, the V gene TRBV27, with unresolved D. With 0 bases removed from V and 1 base from J, the gap between germline ends came to 6 bases. CDR3 length: 14 residues. Germline CDR1 and CDR2: MNHEY and SMNVEV (reference sequence).

V is TRBV12-3 or TRBV12-4 and J is TRBJ1-1; D gene ambiguous. The ends were cut back, 10 bases at V and 4 bases at J, with 10 bases in the middle. This CDR3 is 11 amino acids long. The CDR3 sequence is CATTVTTEAFF. CDR3 nucleotides: TGTGCCACAACAGTTACCACTGAAGCTTTCTTT.